This T cell receptor (beta chain) derives from a study of graft-versus-host responses after intestinal transplantation. As to this clone: Its antigen is unidentified.

The V and J ends lost 5 bases and 6 bases, in that order; junction bases with no gene match: 7. Germline-derived CDR1 and CDR2 are SGHTA and FQGTGA. The length of the CDR3 is 15 residues. Broader study findings: Peak GvH clone levels in circulation were associated with early post-transplant HvG declines. GvH clones were identified in recipient marrow, with some first appearing in ileum or blood.

Assay used: immunoSEQ multiplex PCR; TCRdb lists only in-frame clones, some missing. The sample yields 90,000 to 150,000 clones, just under 95% seen once. The clonotype comes from a human donor who received an intestinal transplant. The starting material was unstimulated CD4+ T cells sorted from spleen or lymph node cells, obtained before intestinal transplant. The chain joins TRBV7-3 to TRBJ2-1; 10 nucleotides line up with TRBD1. The CDR3 is CASSGSGTGVNEQFF. The DNA of the CDR3 is TGTGCCAGCAGCGGCTCCGGGACAGGGGTCAATGAGCAGTTCTTC.